This TCR beta chain was obtained from a study of cytomegalovirus exposure and HLA in healthy donors. The PCR ran on 60 Vbeta and 13 Jbeta primers. The data were produced by immunoSEQ multiplex PCR, yet TCRdb's version contains in-frame clones alone and is incomplete. In all, the sample yields over 200,000 clones. The CDR3 covers 16 residues. Germline loops: CDR1 MNHEY, CDR2 SVGAGI. V lost 0 bases to trimming and J lost 3 bases; unmatched junction nucleotides: 5. The origin of this receptor is a woman aged 25-40 years in good health and CMV-seropositive. V usage is TRBV6-5 and J usage is TRBJ1-1; 9 bases match TRBD1. Sequenced input: PBMCs. DNA of the CDR3: TGTGCCAGCAGTTACTCGAGAGACAGGGGGGACACTGAAGCTTTCTTT. Amino acids: CASSYSRDRGDTEAFF.